This section outlines one T cell receptor beta chain sequence together with its context. What it binds is not known. These data belong to a study of a mutant IDH1 vaccine in newly diagnosed glioma. Study details: Those enrolled had earlier been treated with radiotherapy, temozolomide, or both, mostly both.

The time point: week 11, during vaccination. A 20-mer mutant IDH1 peptide at 300 ug was injected subcutaneously with topical imiquimod. The CDR3 has 14 residues. V was cut by 6 bases and J by 5 bases, with 11 bases left in between. Per the germline V gene, CDR1 is MNHEY and CDR2 is SVGAGI. Clones were read by immunoSEQ multiplex PCR, and TCRdb kept only the in-frame ones, dropping some. The data show about 66,000 clones, with about 80% seen just once and roughly 3.5% held by the top ten. This clonotype was obtained from a man aged 25 to 40 with glioma. The sequencing here drew on PBMCs, taken from a glioma patient whose treatment included an IDH1 peptide vaccine. The chain carries TRBV6-5 and TRBJ1-6; the D gene is possibly TRBD1 (5 bases). The chain's CDR3 is CASRLRENNSPLHF. The CDR3 DNA reads as TGTGCCAGCAGACTCAGGGAAAATAATTCACCCCTCCACTTT.